The 32 T cell receptor beta chains reported below all come from one sample, sequenced in a study of cytomegalovirus exposure and HLA in healthy donors. The PCR ran on 60 Vbeta and 13 Jbeta primers. Sequenced by immunoSEQ multiplex PCR; TCRdb stores in-frame clones only, minus some. The sample consists of some 150,000 clones, 70% to 80% of them appearing once. Source material: PBMCs. These receptors came from a man aged 25 to 40 in good health and CMV-seropositive.

The V and J genes are TRBV23-1 and TRBJ1-4, with D maybe TRBD1 (5 bases). TRBV23-1 carries the ORF label, with uncertain function. V shed 11 bases and J shed 12 bases, with 31 bases lying between them. The CDR3 is 16 amino acids. The CDR3 protein is CAGFPPIRGGVAELFF. CDR3 bases: TGCGCCGGATTCCCTCCAATCCGGGGAGGGGTTGCGGAACTGTTTTTT.

This clone was picked up a small number of times. This chain uses TRBV7-9 with TRBJ1-1; D gene uncertain. This CDR3 contains 15 residues. Germline assignment: CDR1 SEHNR and CDR2 FQNEAQ (reference sequence). V shed 0 bases and J shed 0 bases, with 8 bases lying between them. Here the CDR3 DNA reads TGTGCCAGCAGCTTAGCCGAGGTCATGAACACTGAAGCTTTCTTT. It is translated as CASSLAEVMNTEAFF.

This rearrangement joins TRBV4-3 to TRBJ2-7; D may be TRBD1 (6 bases). V was pared by 0 bases and J by 1 base, with 7 bases between. Germline V gives CDR1 LGHNA, CDR2 YSLEER. CDR3 length: 14 residues. The CDR3 sequence is CASSQDTGSYEQYF. The CDR3, as DNA: TGCGCCAGCAGCCAAGATACAGGGTCCTACGAGCAGTACTTC.

The sample holds one count of this clone. The CDR3, as DNA: TGTGCCAGCAGCAAAACTAGCGGAGACTACAATGAGCAGTTCTTC. Its translation: CASSKTSGDYNEQFF. The rearrangement joins TRBV9 to TRBJ2-1; 8 bases line up with TRBD2. This CDR3 is 15 amino acids long. Germline CDR1 and CDR2: SGDLS and YYNGEE. With V trimmed by 4 bases and J by 3 bases, 6 bases remained unmatched.

The rearrangement uses TRBV9 and TRBJ1-6, with 7 bases matching TRBD1. Germline lookup yields CDR1 SGDLS and CDR2 YYNGEE. Germline trimming cut 4 bases from V and 7 bases from J; bases unmatched to any gene: 5. This CDR3 contains 14 residues. CDR3 DNA sequence: TGTGCCAGCAGCTTCAGACAGGGCAATTCACCCCTCCACTTT. Its protein product is CASSFRQGNSPLHF. The full variable domain, completed using reference TRBV9 and TRBJ1-6, is DSGVTQTPKHLITATGQRVTLRCSPRSGDLSVYWYQQSLDQGLQFLIQYYNGEERAKGNILERFSAQQFPDLHSELNLSSLELGDSALYFCASSFRQGNSPLHFGNGTRLTVT.

V gene TRBV7-2 combines with J gene TRBJ1-2, with TRBD1 as a possible D gene (5 bases). Per germline, CDR1 SGHTA and CDR2 FQGNSA. The germline V and J ends were trimmed by 2 bases and 5 bases, with 15 bases remaining between them. The CDR3 is 15 residues long. This chain's CDR3 is CASSLYLRGIYGYTF. Written as DNA, the CDR3 is TGTGCCAGCAGCTTATATCTAAGGGGCATATATGGCTACACCTTC.

The rearrangement uses TRBV4-3 and TRBJ1-2; tentative D call: TRBD1 (6 bases). Germline values: CDR1 LGHNA, CDR2 YSLEER. V gave up 4 bases and J gave up 5 bases, with 17 bases separating them. This CDR3 spans 15 amino acids. The CDR3 is CASSPYGGRRYGYTF. The CDR3 DNA sequence: TGCGCCAGCAGCCCTTACGGGGGGCGACGATATGGCTACACCTTC.

The chain recombines TRBV7-9 with TRBJ1-6; the D is unclear. V lost 2 bases and J 7 bases, leaving 3 bases between the germline ends. Looked up from germline, CDR1 is SEHNR and CDR2 is FQNEAQ (reference sequence). CDR3 length: 12 amino acids. The CDR3 here is CASSLLNSPLHF. CDR3 nucleotides: TGTGCCAGCAGCTTATTAAATTCACCCCTCCACTTT. Filled out from reference TRBV7-9 and TRBJ1-6, the complete variable domain reads DTGVSQNPRHKITKRGQNVTFRCDPISEHNRLYWYRQTLGQGPEFLTYFQNEAQLEKSRLLSDRFSAERPKGSFSTLEIQRTEQGDSAMYLCASSLLNSPLHFGNGTRLTVT.

V gene TRBV5-6 combines with J gene TRBJ2-5; 11 bases line up with TRBD2. The CDR3 runs 15 residues. The trim removed 2 bases at V and 7 bases at J, leaving 7 bases unmatched. Germline-derived CDR1 and CDR2 are SGHDT and YYEEEE. The CDR3 DNA is TGTGCCAGCAGCTTAGCTAGCGGGGGGTCTTGGACCCAGTACTTC. Its translation: CASSLASGGSWTQYF.

V usage is TRBV27 and J usage is TRBJ2-7, with D possibly matching TRBD1 (6 bases). The CDR3 extends over 13 amino acids. Per germline, CDR1 MNHEY and CDR2 SMNVEV (reference sequence). V was clipped by 2 bases and J by 2 bases, with 7 bases between them. The chain's CDR3 is CASSLRQAYEQYF. The CDR3 bases are TGTGCCAGCAGTTTAAGACAGGCCTACGAGCAGTACTTC.

The V gene is TRBV6-1, the J gene TRBJ1-2; D is unclear. The V and J ends lost 2 bases and 2 bases respectively, with 12 bases between them. From germline, CDR1 is MNHNS and CDR2 SASEGT. The CDR3 is 15 amino acids. The CDR3: CASSERTGSNYGYTF. CDR3 DNA: TGTGCCAGCAGTGAACGGACTGGATCGAACTATGGCTACACCTTC.

The chain couples TRBV28 to TRBJ1-6; 7 nucleotides line up with TRBD1. J was trimmed by 9 bases and V by 4 bases; bases with no gene match: 9. CDR3 length: 15 residues. CDR1 and CDR2 (germline): MDHEN, SYDVKM. CDR3 amino acids: CASSSPTGFGSPLHF. The CDR3 DNA follows: TGTGCCAGCAGTTCTCCGACAGGGTTTGGTTCACCCCTCCACTTT.

The chain combines TRBV19 with TRBJ1-2; D is perhaps TRBD1 (6 bases). Germline V CDR1 and CDR2: LNHDA, SQIVND (reference sequence). The CDR3 is 14 residues long. V lost 5 bases and J 1 base, leaving 11 bases between the germline ends. CDR3 nucleotide sequence: TGTGCCAGTAGTGAGGACAGTTTTAACTATGGCTACACCTTC. It yields the protein CASSEDSFNYGYTF.

The V call is TRBV18, the J call TRBJ1-2, with a possible D match to TRBD1 (5 bases). The CDR3 contains 13 residues. The germline CDR1 and CDR2 sequences are KGHSH and LQKENI. V was cut by 3 bases and J by 8 bases, with 13 bases left in between. CDR3 sequence: CASSPGREGGYTF. CDR3 bases: TGTGCCAGCTCACCGGGCAGGGAAGGCGGCTACACCTTC.

V and J are TRBV7-9 and TRBJ2-7; TRBD1 is a possible D gene (5 bases). The CDR3 is 12 residues long. Looked up from germline, CDR1 is SEHNR and CDR2 is FQNEAQ (reference sequence). Trimming took 1 base from V and 5 from J, leaving 6 bases between them. CDR3 amino acids: CASSLEGNEQYF. The CDR3 DNA reads as TGTGCCAGCAGCTTAGAGGGGAACGAGCAGTACTTC.

The chain joins TRBV4-2 to TRBJ2-5, with 7 bases identical to TRBD2. This CDR3 comprises 14 residues. The V segment lost 0 bases and the J segment 5 bases; nucleotides outside the gene matches: 3. Germline CDR1 and CDR2: LGHNA and YNFKEQ. Here the CDR3 reads CASSQDDGGETQYF. The CDR3 DNA reads TGTGCCAGCAGCCAAGATGACGGGGGGGAGACCCAGTACTTC.

The genes are TRBV30 and TRBJ2-2; TRBD2 matches 9 bases. The CDR3 length is 16 residues. Unmatched junction bases numbered 14, after V lost 8 bases and J lost 4 bases. The germline CDR1 and CDR2 sequences are GTSNPN and SVGIG (reference sequence). CDR3 loop: CAGTAPSGASTGELFF. CDR3 nucleotide sequence: TGTGCCGGGACGGCGCCTAGCGGGGCGAGCACCGGGGAGCTGTTTTTT.

The chain recombines TRBV20-1 with TRBJ2-1; D might be TRBD2 (6 bases). The CDR3 loop spans 11 amino acids. Germline V gene sequence: CDR1 DFQATT, CDR2 SNEGSKA (reference sequence). Trimming stripped 4 bases from V and 11 bases from J, with 12 bases between. The CDR3 DNA sequence: TGCAGTGCTAATAGCGGAACCAAGCAGTTCTTC. Encoded protein: CSANSGTKQFF.

This clone came up once. This rearrangement joins TRBV27 to TRBJ2-7; 8 bases are shared with TRBD2. The CDR3 spans 15 residues. V trimming: 0 bases; J trimming: 6 bases; junction bases outside the gene matches: 7. The germline CDR1 and CDR2 sequences are MNHEY and SMNVEV (reference sequence). CDR3 sequence: CASSLSGAGESEQYF. The CDR3, as DNA: TGTGCCAGCAGTTTATCTGGAGCGGGAGAATCCGAGCAGTACTTC.

The chain joins TRBV7-8 to TRBJ1-4, with 9 bases fitting TRBD1. Germline assignment: CDR1 SGHVS and CDR2 FQNEAQ. The ends lost 4 bases at V and 0 bases at J; junction bases unmatched: 3. The CDR3 covers 16 residues. CDR3 coding DNA: TGTGCCAGCAGCTGGGGACAGGGCGCAACTAATGAAAAACTGTTTTTT. Its translation: CASSWGQGATNEKLFF.

The rearrangement links TRBV6-5 to TRBJ2-2; D may be TRBD2 (6 bases). Trimming took off 7 bases at V and 6 bases at J, with 12 bases between the two ends. The CDR3 has 13 amino acids. From germline, CDR1 is MNHEY and CDR2 SVGAGI. CDR3 nucleotide sequence: TGTGCCAGCAAGGCGGGGAAGGCCGGGGAGCTGTTTTTT. It is translated as CASKAGKAGELFF.

The chain joins TRBV7-3 to TRBJ2-1; 7 bases agree with TRBD2. CDR1 SGHTA and CDR2 FQGTGA come from the germline V gene. The CDR3 consists of 18 residues. With 0 bases clipped from V and 2 bases from J, the junction kept 10 bases outside the gene matches. This CDR3 reads CASSLTPWASGAYNEQFF. The DNA for the CDR3 is TGTGCCAGCAGCTTAACCCCCTGGGCCAGCGGGGCCTACAATGAGCAGTTCTTC.

This clone was seen a few times. The chain uses TRBV5-1 and TRBJ2-3, with 8 bases lining up with TRBD2. V lost 0 bases, J lost 3 bases, and 3 bases stayed unmatched. CDR3 size: 15 residues. Germline CDR1 is SGHRS and CDR2 is YFSETQ. CDR3 DNA: TGCGCCAGCAGCTTGGCGGGGGGGCAGACAGATACGCAGTATTTT. It yields the protein CASSLAGGQTDTQYF.

V usage is TRBV18 and J usage is TRBJ2-1; D is possibly TRBD2 (7 bases). Trimming cost V 4 bases and J 3 bases, with 16 bases left between them. CDR1 and CDR2 (germline): KGHSH, LQKENI. CDR3 length equals 16 residues. CDR3 nucleotide sequence: TGTGCCAGCTCACGGGGGGCTAGCGGAGGCTACAATGAGCAGTTCTTC. Protein: CASSRGASGGYNEQFF. The variable domain in full, with the rest retrieved from reference TRBV18 and TRBJ2-1, is NAGVMQNPRHLVRRRGQEARLRCSPMKGHSHVYWYRQLPEEGLKFMVYLQKENIIDESGMPKERFSAEFPKEGPSILRIQQVVRGDSAAYFCASSRGASGGYNEQFFGPGTRLTVL.

The V and J genes are TRBV30 and TRBJ2-7; 9 bases line up with TRBD2. The CDR3 contains 13 residues. V was clipped by 3 bases and J by 4 bases; unmatched bases: 4. Per germline, CDR1 GTSNPN and CDR2 SVGIG (reference sequence). This chain's CDR3 is CAWRVAGDYEQYF. As DNA, the CDR3 is TGTGCCTGGAGGGTAGCGGGGGATTACGAGCAGTACTTC.

The V and J genes are TRBV13 and TRBJ2-5; D is uncertain. This CDR3 has 15 residues. V lost 3 bases and J lost 2, with 13 bases in between. Germline-derived CDR1 and CDR2 are PRHDT and FYEKMQ (reference sequence). DNA of the CDR3: TGTGCCAGCAGCTTCCCCCCACAACGACAAGAGACCCAGTACTTC. Encoded protein: CASSFPPQRQETQYF.

The chain couples TRBV4-3 to TRBJ2-7; 9 positions agree with TRBD1. J gave up 4 bases and V 0 bases, and 16 bases lay outside the gene matches. Germline assignment: CDR1 LGHNA and CDR2 YSLEER. CDR3 size: 19 residues. DNA of the CDR3: TGCGCCAGCAGCCAAGATCACCAGTACAGGGGGCGGGAATTGTACGAGCAGTACTTC. It encodes CASSQDHQYRGRELYEQYF.

This clone came up a few times. The chain employs TRBV9 and TRBJ2-1; TRBD1 is a possible D gene (6 bases). The CDR3 extends over 16 amino acids. V lost 0 bases to trimming and J lost 12 bases, with 22 bases between them. Germline-derived CDR1 and CDR2 are SGDLS and YYNGEE. The CDR3 is CASSVGGPGSAQGQFF. The CDR3 DNA reads TGTGCCAGCAGCGTAGGGGGGCCAGGGTCTGCTCAGGGGCAGTTCTTC.

The chain employs TRBV4-1 and TRBJ2-3; D uncertain. The CDR3 runs to 14 residues. V was clipped by 4 bases and J by 5 bases, with 13 bases between them. From germline, CDR1 is MGHRA and CDR2 YSYEKL. The CDR3 sequence is CASSPRLGEDTQYF. CDR3 coding DNA: TGCGCCAGCAGCCCCCGACTTGGAGAAGATACGCAGTATTTT.

The rearrangement joins TRBV7-2 to TRBJ2-4, with a possible D match to TRBD2 (5 bases). Germline CDR1 SGHTA, CDR2 FQGNSA. The CDR3 runs 13 residues. Trimming pared 5 bases from V and 8 bases from J, leaving 13 bases between. CDR3 sequence (DNA): TGTGCCAGCAGCCGGGATTTGAGGGACATTCAGTACTTC. This sequence encodes CASSRDLRDIQYF.

This clone was seen a handful of times. This sequence joins TRBV28 and TRBJ1-5, with D possibly TRBD1 on 5 matching bases. CDR3 length: 14 residues. Germline CDR1 MDHEN, CDR2 SYDVKM. The germline V and J ends were trimmed by 6 bases and 6 bases, with 15 bases remaining between them. The CDR3 spells CASSSWQGGQPQHF. The CDR3 coding sequence is TGTGCCAGCAGCTCTTGGCAGGGTGGTCAGCCCCAGCATTTT.

This clone was observed many times. The V and J genes are TRBV7-8 and TRBJ2-7; TRBD2 is a possible D gene (6 bases). The CDR3 spans 17 residues. Trimming pared 5 bases from V and 0 bases from J, leaving 20 bases between. Germline V gene sequence: CDR1 SGHVS, CDR2 FQNEAQ. The DNA for the CDR3 is TGTGCCAGCAGCCCCCAGGTTCCCCTAGCGCCCTCCTACGAGCAGTACTTC. It codes for CASSPQVPLAPSYEQYF.